Below, 23 T cell receptor beta chains from the same sample are listed, as sequenced in a study of blood T cells in healthy people across ages. Combining a sample-barcoded 5' primer with a J-beta primer mix, a second PCR ran for roughly 6 to 12 cycles. TCRdb re-derived calls from the 5' RACE reads in MiXCR, one entry per CDR3 protein. Found here are about 940,000 distinct CDR3 sequences, roughly 43% of them singletons; the top ten hold under 15%. The sequencing input was blood. The receptors derive from a man aged 25 to 40 in good health.

This clonotype was counted between two and nine times. The chain links TRBV4-3 to TRBJ1-5; unclear D gene. Trimming shortened V by 0 bases and J by 4 bases, and 10 bases separated the two germline ends. The germline V gene has CDR1 LGHNA and CDR2 YSLEER. CDR3 size: 15 residues. CDR3 bases: TGCGCCAGCAGCCAAGATTCAGGCCAGAATCAGCCCCAGCATTTT. This codes for CASSQDSGQNQPQHF.

This chain uses TRBV20-1 with TRBJ2-5; tentatively, D is TRBD1 or TRBD2 (5 bases each). CDR1 and CDR2 (germline): DFQATT, SNEGSKA (reference sequence). The CDR3 is 15 amino acids. V lost 5 bases to trimming and J lost 3 bases, with 19 bases between them. CDR3 sequence: CSAQIGTGLKETQYF. The CDR3 DNA reads as TGCAGTGCTCAAATTGGGACGGGCCTGAAAGAGACCCAGTACTTC.

The chain carries TRBV27 and TRBJ2-3; 9 nucleotides match TRBD1. Germline CDR1 and CDR2: MNHEY and SMNVEV (reference sequence). Trimming removed 8 bases from V and 1 base from J; junction bases left unmatched: 7. CDR3 length equals 15 residues. The CDR3 DNA reads as TGTGCCAGCGCCACAGGGGGCTACGGCACAGATACGCAGTATTTT. Its translation: CASATGGYGTDTQYF.

The chain has TRBV7-2 and TRBJ2-5; 7 bases align to TRBD2. The germline CDR1 and CDR2 sequences are SGHTA and FQGNSA. The junction had 6 bases not matched to a gene; V was cut back by 3 bases and J by 5 bases. The CDR3 covers 14 residues. This CDR3 is CASSLGGGWETQYF. The CDR3 nucleotides read TGTGCCAGCAGCTTGGGGGGGGGATGGGAGACCCAGTACTTC.

The gene calls are TRBV2 and TRBJ2-7; no reliable D call. The CDR3 extends over 14 amino acids. The germline gives CDR1 SNHLY, CDR2 FYNNEI. Trimming removed 7 bases from V and 6 bases from J, with 19 bases in between. Here the CDR3 reads CASTQRPGRGEQYF. As DNA, the CDR3 is TGTGCCAGCACCCAAAGACCAGGTAGAGGCGAGCAGTACTTC.

This clonotype was observed a few times. The chain couples TRBV5-1 to TRBJ2-3; D remains unclear. CDR1 and CDR2 (germline): SGHRS, YFSETQ. Trimming pared 5 bases from V and 1 base from J, leaving 8 bases between. This CDR3 is 13 amino acids long. CDR3 amino acids: CASRRSGTDTQYF. CDR3 sequence (DNA): TGCGCCAGCAGGCGATCTGGCACAGATACGCAGTATTTT.

The genes are TRBV12-3 or TRBV12-4 and TRBJ1-1; D gene ambiguous. The germline V and J ends were trimmed by 8 bases and 7 bases, with 11 bases remaining between them. The CDR3 totals 11 residues. Here the CDR3 reads CASLQKNEAFF. In DNA form, the CDR3 reads TGTGCCAGCCTGCAGAAGAATGAAGCTTTCTTT.

The chain carries TRBV15 and TRBJ1-1; D call uncertain. Trimming stripped 0 bases from V and 0 bases from J, with 5 bases between. Germline CDR1 reads LNHNV; CDR2 reads YYDKDF (reference sequence). The CDR3 is 14 residues long. The CDR3 sequence is CATSRESLNTEAFF. CDR3 nucleotides: TGTGCCACCAGCAGAGAAAGTCTGAACACTGAAGCTTTCTTT.

The chain carries TRBV2 and TRBJ2-5; D not resolved. V lost 4 bases, J lost 2 bases, and 8 bases lay in between. The CDR3 sequence is 13 residues long. Germline assignment: CDR1 SNHLY and CDR2 FYNNEI. CDR3 DNA sequence: TGTGCCAGCAGTGTGACAACGCAAGAGACCCAGTACTTC. It specifies CASSVTTQETQYF.

About this clonotype itself: Since the CDR3 does not end with the conserved phenylalanine or tryptophan, this likely comes from a read error. V is TRBV3-1 and J is TRBJ1-2; tentative D call: TRBD1 (5 bases). Germline V gene data show CDR1 as LGHDT and CDR2 as YNNKEL (reference sequence). V was cut by 0 bases and J by 7 bases, with 12 bases left in between. This CDR3 contains 14 residues. CDR3 sequence reads: CASSQDYGTSGYTI. CDR3 in DNA: TGTGCCAGCAGCCAAGATTACGGGACGAGTGGCTACACCATC.

This clonotype was observed a handful of times. The J gene is TRBJ1-1, the V gene TRBV9; unclear D gene. CDR3 size: 13 residues. V was trimmed by 7 bases and J by 6 bases, leaving 16 bases between them. Germline values: CDR1 SGDLS, CDR2 YYNGEE. CDR3: CASGEGGDPEAFF. CDR3 bases: TGTGCCAGCGGGGAAGGCGGGGATCCTGAAGCTTTCTTT.

This clonotype occurred a few times. V and J are TRBV9 and TRBJ2-5; D gene unclear. Trimming took 0 bases from V and 3 from J, leaving 6 bases between them. This CDR3 has 13 amino acids. The V gene's germline CDR1 is SGDLS and CDR2 YYNGEE. The CDR3 is CASSVAQKETQYF. In DNA, the CDR3 is TGTGCCAGCAGCGTAGCTCAAAAAGAGACCCAGTACTTC.

This clonotype was counted a few times. With a much larger clone just one base away, this may be a read error. The chain combines TRBV7-2 with TRBJ2-1, with D unclear. This CDR3 is built from 12 residues. Germline CDR1 SGHTA, CDR2 FQGNSA. V lost 5 bases to trimming and J lost 2 bases, with 4 bases between them. The CDR3 coding sequence is TGTGCCAGCAGCCCTGCCTACAATGAGCAGTTCTTC. It specifies CASSPAYNEQFF.

Worth noting for this clonotype: Given a much more abundant clone one base away, this may be a read error. The chain combines TRBV10-2 with TRBJ2-1; 11 bases are a match to TRBD2. The J call may be faulty, since TRBJ2-7 better matches the DNA end. The CDR3 is made up of 16 amino acids. The germline CDR1 and CDR2 sequences are WSHSY and SAAADI. The CDR3 coding sequence is TGCGCCAGCAGAGATAGCGGGGGGGCTGCTAACAATGAGCAGTACTTC. Protein product: CASRDSGGAANNEQYF.

This clonotype occurred a few times. The CDR3 is CASSSYMTSSTDTQYF. CDR3 nucleotides: TGTGCCAGCAGTTCCTACATGACCTCGAGCACAGATACGCAGTATTTT. The J gene is TRBJ2-3, the V gene TRBV7-2; D unresolved. CDR3 length equals 16 residues. Germline V gene sequence: CDR1 SGHTA, CDR2 FQGNSA. Trimming pared 6 bases from V and 0 bases from J, leaving 16 bases between.

V is TRBV2 and J is TRBJ2-3, with TRBD2 matching 10 bases. Germline CDR1 reads SNHLY; CDR2 reads FYNNEI. The CDR3 extends over 17 amino acids. Trimming at V came to 4 bases and at J to 2 bases, leaving 9 bases not matched to a gene. For the CDR3, the DNA is TGTGCCAGCAGTGGTGTTAGCGGGGGGCCTCTCACAGATACGCAGTATTTT. Translation gives CASSGVSGGPLTDTQYF. The full variable domain, completed using reference TRBV2 and TRBJ2-3, is EPEVTQTPSHQVTQMGQEVILRCVPISNHLYFYWYRQILGQKVEFLVSFYNNEISEKSEIFDDQFSVERPDGSNFTLKIRSTKLEDSAMYFCASSGVSGGPLTDTQYFGPGTRLTVL.

Only a few counts were recorded for this clonotype. CDR3 sequence: CSVAGGDYGYTF. CDR3 DNA: TGCAGCGTTGCCGGGGGAGACTATGGCTACACCTTC. This sequence joins TRBV29-1 and TRBJ1-2; a weak D match, TRBD1 (5 bases). Germline V CDR1 and CDR2: SQVTM, ANQGSEA. The CDR3 is made up of 12 amino acids. V lost 4 bases to trimming and J lost 3 bases, with 9 bases between them.

The rearrangement links TRBV16 to TRBJ1-1; no reliable D call. Trimming left V 1 base short and J 7 bases short, with 13 bases between. The CDR3 is 14 amino acids. The germline V gene encodes CDR1 KGHSY and CDR2 FQNENV. The CDR3 nucleotides read TGTGCCAGCAGCCAATTCAAAGGGTACGATGAAGCTTTCTTT. Translation: CASSQFKGYDEAFF.

This clonotype was observed a few times. V and J are TRBV4-3 and TRBJ2-1; 10 bases fit TRBD2. The CDR3 covers 16 residues. The germline CDR1 and CDR2 sequences are LGHNA and YSLEER. V was pared by 3 bases and J by 2 bases, with 4 bases of the junction left unmatched. For the CDR3, the DNA is TGCGCCAGCAGCCACGAGCGGGGGGGGACCTACAATGAGCAGTTCTTC. It translates to CASSHERGGTYNEQFF.

The chain carries TRBV24-1 and TRBJ2-5; D possibly matches TRBD1 or TRBD2 (5 bases each). Germline CDR1 is KGHDR and CDR2 is SFDVKD. Trimming pared 5 bases from V and 2 bases from J, leaving 14 bases between. CDR3 length: 15 amino acids. For the CDR3, the DNA is TGTGCCACCAGTGCCCCGGGACGCACACAAGAGACCCAGTACTTC. This codes for CATSAPGRTQETQYF.

This chain connects TRBV14 to TRBJ1-1, with D tentatively TRBD1 (5 bases). Germline lookup yields CDR1 SGHDN and CDR2 FVKESK. Trimming cost V 4 bases and J 4 bases, with 16 bases left between them. The CDR3 is made up of 15 amino acids. The CDR3 sequence is CASSPFMLGGTEAFF. CDR3 DNA sequence: TGTGCCAGCAGCCCATTCATGTTGGGGGGCACTGAAGCTTTCTTT.

Concerning this clonotype itself: One end of the junction is discordant with germline, which a read error may explain. V gene TRBV4-1 combines with J gene TRBJ2-3; TRBD1 or TRBD2 may be the D gene (5 bases each). The CDR3 consists of 14 residues. The germline V gene has CDR1 MGHRA and CDR2 YSYEKL. The CDR3 here is CASSQDGTSDTRYF. The CDR3 DNA follows: TGCGCCAGCAGCCAAGACGGGACCTCAGATACGCGGTATTTT.

This sequence joins TRBV20-1 and TRBJ1-2; D remains ambiguous. CDR3 length: 14 residues. V dropped 2 bases and J dropped 4 bases, with 14 bases sitting between them. The germline V gene has CDR1 DFQATT and CDR2 SNEGSKA (reference sequence). This chain's CDR3 is CSARLYTERYGYTF. CDR3 nucleotide sequence: TGCAGTGCTAGACTTTATACAGAACGCTATGGCTACACCTTC.